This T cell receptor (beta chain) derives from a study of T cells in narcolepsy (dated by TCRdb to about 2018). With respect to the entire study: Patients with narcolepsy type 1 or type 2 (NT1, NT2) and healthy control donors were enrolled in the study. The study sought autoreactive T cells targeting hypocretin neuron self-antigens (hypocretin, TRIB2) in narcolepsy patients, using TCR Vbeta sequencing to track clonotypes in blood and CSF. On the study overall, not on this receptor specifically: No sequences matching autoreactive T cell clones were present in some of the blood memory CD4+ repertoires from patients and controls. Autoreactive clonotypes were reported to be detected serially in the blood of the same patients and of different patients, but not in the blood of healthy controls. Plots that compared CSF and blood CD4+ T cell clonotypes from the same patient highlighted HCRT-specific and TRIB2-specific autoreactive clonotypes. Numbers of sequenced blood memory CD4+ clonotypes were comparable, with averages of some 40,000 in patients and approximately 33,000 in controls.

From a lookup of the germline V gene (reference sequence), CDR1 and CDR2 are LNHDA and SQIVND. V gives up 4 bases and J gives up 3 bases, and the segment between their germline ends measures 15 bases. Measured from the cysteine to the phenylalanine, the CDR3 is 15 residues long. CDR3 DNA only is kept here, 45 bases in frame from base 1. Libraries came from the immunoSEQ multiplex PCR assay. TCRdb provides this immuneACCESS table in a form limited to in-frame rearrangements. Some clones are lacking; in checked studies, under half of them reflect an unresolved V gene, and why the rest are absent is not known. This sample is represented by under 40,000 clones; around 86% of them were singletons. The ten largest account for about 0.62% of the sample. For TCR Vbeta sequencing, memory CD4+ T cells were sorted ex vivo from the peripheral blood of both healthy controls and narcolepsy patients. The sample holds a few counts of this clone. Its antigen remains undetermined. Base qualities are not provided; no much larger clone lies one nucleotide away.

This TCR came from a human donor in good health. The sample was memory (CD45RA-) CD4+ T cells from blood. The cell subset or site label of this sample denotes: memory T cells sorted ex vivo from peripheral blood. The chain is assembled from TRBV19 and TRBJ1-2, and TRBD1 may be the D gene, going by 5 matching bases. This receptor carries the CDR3 CASSTATGTDYGYTF. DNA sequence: TGTGCCAGTAGTACGGCGACCGGGACGGACTATGGCTACACCTTC.